Below, 6 T cell receptor beta chains from the same sample are listed, as sequenced in a study of tumor-infiltrating lymphocytes in primary liver carcinoma. The tissue used was unsorted bulk material of roughly 17-33 mg. RNA and DNA were co-extracted from it with the AllPrep DNA/RNA mini kit. Researchers generated TCR beta cDNA from roughly 500 ng of total RNA, relying on a constant-region primer. What produced the TCR beta libraries was three nested multiplex PCR rounds using slightly modified ARM-PCR. Both of the initial two PCR rounds ran for about 9 cycles and employed TRBV1-TRBV30 forward primers alongside a C-beta reverse primer. One entry per CDR3 protein, called by TCRdb with MiXCR from the multiplex PCR reads. The sample lists approximately 22,000 distinct CDR3 sequences, roughly 72% occurring once. Material: liver tumor tissue from sampling region 1. Subset defined: tumor region T1, superior pole. These receptors all come from a man aged 35-49 years with primary liver carcinoma and hepatitis B virus infection.

The chain carries TRBV4-1 and TRBJ2-2, with 10 nucleotides matching TRBD2. The germline CDR1 and CDR2 sequences are MGHRA and YSYEKL. The CDR3 has 18 residues. Here the CDR3 reads CVSSQDSGGEWYTGELFF. CDR3 bases: TGCGTCAGTAGCCAAGACAGCGGGGGGGAGTGGTACACCGGGGAGCTGTTTTTT.

With respect to this clonotype: A much larger clone differs by one base, so this may be a read error. This chain links TRBV9 with TRBJ2-1, with TRBD1 matching over 8 bases. Losses at the gene ends were 4 bases for V and 6 bases for J; bases not matched to a gene: 9. Germline lookup yields CDR1 SGDLS and CDR2 YYNGEE. This CDR3 spans 15 amino acids. The CDR3 here is CASSTGQGASNEQFF. CDR3 DNA: TGTGCCAGCAGCACGGGCCAGGGGGCGAGCAATGAGCAGTTCTTC.

The V call is TRBV5-1, the J call TRBJ2-1; 7 bases map to TRBD2. The CDR3 contains 15 residues. J lost 9 bases, V lost 3 bases, and 12 bases had no gene match. Germline CDR1 reads SGHRS; CDR2 reads YFSETQ. In nucleotides, the CDR3 is TGCGCCAGCAGCTCACCACTAGAGGGAGGGAGTGAGCAGTTCTTC. This codes for CASSSPLEGGSEQFF.

This clonotype was detected only once. The chain couples TRBV6-1 to TRBJ2-5; D is possibly TRBD1 or TRBD2 (5 bases each). V lost 10 bases, J lost 6 bases, and 24 bases lay in between. The CDR3 totals 15 residues. Germline V gives CDR1 MNHNS, CDR2 SASEGT. The CDR3 DNA is TGTGCCATCGGCACCTACGCGTCAGGGAGAAAGACCCAGTACTTC. This sequence encodes CAIGTYASGRKTQYF.

This clonotype was seen many times. At one of its ends the junction is not consistent with the germline gene, which may arise from a read error. The chain combines TRBV11-2 with TRBJ1-4; TRBD1 might be the D (6 bases). There are 12 residues in the CDR3. Germline V lookup: CDR1 SGHAT, CDR2 FQNNGV. CDR3: CATGQNNEKPFF. The CDR3 DNA sequence: TGTGCCACCGGACAGAATAATGAAAAACCGTTCTTT. Using reference TRBV11-2 and TRBJ1-4 for the parts outside the CDR3, the full variable domain is EAGVAQSPRYKIIEKRQSVAFWCNPISGHATLYWYQQILGQGPKLLIQFQNNGVVDDSQLPKDRFSAERLKGVDSTLKIQPAKLEDSAVYLCATGQNNEKPFFGSGTQLSVL.

As for this clonotype: Lacking the conserved final phenylalanine or tryptophan, this CDR3 likely reflects a read error. This chain connects TRBV11-1 to TRBJ2-1, with TRBD2 matching 9 bases. V lost 5 bases to trimming and J lost 9 bases; unmatched junction nucleotides: 11. The CDR3 has 15 residues. Germline V lookup: CDR1 SGHAT, CDR2 FQDESV (reference sequence). The CDR3 is CASSEGLAKRGEQFS. CDR3 nucleotides: TGTGCCAGCAGCGAGGGACTAGCAAAACGGGGTGAGCAGTTCTCC.